This T cell receptor beta chain comes out of a study of blood T cell repertoires in COVID-19. Clones were read by immunoSEQ multiplex PCR, and TCRdb kept only the in-frame ones, dropping some. The sample has about 120,000 clones, about four fifths seen once; the top ten hold approximately 35%. With 6 bases removed from V and 4 bases from J, the gap between germline ends came to 13 bases. From germline, CDR1 is MNHEY and CDR2 SVGAGI. The length of the CDR3 is 13 residues. The sequence derives from a man aged 35 to 55 with active or convalescent COVID-19. The V gene is TRBV6-5, the J gene TRBJ2-7, with D perhaps TRBD1 (5 bases). Sequenced: peripheral blood. The CDR3 coding sequence is TGTGCCAGCAGGCAGACAGAAAAATACGAGCAGTACTTC. Protein product: CASRQTEKYEQYF.